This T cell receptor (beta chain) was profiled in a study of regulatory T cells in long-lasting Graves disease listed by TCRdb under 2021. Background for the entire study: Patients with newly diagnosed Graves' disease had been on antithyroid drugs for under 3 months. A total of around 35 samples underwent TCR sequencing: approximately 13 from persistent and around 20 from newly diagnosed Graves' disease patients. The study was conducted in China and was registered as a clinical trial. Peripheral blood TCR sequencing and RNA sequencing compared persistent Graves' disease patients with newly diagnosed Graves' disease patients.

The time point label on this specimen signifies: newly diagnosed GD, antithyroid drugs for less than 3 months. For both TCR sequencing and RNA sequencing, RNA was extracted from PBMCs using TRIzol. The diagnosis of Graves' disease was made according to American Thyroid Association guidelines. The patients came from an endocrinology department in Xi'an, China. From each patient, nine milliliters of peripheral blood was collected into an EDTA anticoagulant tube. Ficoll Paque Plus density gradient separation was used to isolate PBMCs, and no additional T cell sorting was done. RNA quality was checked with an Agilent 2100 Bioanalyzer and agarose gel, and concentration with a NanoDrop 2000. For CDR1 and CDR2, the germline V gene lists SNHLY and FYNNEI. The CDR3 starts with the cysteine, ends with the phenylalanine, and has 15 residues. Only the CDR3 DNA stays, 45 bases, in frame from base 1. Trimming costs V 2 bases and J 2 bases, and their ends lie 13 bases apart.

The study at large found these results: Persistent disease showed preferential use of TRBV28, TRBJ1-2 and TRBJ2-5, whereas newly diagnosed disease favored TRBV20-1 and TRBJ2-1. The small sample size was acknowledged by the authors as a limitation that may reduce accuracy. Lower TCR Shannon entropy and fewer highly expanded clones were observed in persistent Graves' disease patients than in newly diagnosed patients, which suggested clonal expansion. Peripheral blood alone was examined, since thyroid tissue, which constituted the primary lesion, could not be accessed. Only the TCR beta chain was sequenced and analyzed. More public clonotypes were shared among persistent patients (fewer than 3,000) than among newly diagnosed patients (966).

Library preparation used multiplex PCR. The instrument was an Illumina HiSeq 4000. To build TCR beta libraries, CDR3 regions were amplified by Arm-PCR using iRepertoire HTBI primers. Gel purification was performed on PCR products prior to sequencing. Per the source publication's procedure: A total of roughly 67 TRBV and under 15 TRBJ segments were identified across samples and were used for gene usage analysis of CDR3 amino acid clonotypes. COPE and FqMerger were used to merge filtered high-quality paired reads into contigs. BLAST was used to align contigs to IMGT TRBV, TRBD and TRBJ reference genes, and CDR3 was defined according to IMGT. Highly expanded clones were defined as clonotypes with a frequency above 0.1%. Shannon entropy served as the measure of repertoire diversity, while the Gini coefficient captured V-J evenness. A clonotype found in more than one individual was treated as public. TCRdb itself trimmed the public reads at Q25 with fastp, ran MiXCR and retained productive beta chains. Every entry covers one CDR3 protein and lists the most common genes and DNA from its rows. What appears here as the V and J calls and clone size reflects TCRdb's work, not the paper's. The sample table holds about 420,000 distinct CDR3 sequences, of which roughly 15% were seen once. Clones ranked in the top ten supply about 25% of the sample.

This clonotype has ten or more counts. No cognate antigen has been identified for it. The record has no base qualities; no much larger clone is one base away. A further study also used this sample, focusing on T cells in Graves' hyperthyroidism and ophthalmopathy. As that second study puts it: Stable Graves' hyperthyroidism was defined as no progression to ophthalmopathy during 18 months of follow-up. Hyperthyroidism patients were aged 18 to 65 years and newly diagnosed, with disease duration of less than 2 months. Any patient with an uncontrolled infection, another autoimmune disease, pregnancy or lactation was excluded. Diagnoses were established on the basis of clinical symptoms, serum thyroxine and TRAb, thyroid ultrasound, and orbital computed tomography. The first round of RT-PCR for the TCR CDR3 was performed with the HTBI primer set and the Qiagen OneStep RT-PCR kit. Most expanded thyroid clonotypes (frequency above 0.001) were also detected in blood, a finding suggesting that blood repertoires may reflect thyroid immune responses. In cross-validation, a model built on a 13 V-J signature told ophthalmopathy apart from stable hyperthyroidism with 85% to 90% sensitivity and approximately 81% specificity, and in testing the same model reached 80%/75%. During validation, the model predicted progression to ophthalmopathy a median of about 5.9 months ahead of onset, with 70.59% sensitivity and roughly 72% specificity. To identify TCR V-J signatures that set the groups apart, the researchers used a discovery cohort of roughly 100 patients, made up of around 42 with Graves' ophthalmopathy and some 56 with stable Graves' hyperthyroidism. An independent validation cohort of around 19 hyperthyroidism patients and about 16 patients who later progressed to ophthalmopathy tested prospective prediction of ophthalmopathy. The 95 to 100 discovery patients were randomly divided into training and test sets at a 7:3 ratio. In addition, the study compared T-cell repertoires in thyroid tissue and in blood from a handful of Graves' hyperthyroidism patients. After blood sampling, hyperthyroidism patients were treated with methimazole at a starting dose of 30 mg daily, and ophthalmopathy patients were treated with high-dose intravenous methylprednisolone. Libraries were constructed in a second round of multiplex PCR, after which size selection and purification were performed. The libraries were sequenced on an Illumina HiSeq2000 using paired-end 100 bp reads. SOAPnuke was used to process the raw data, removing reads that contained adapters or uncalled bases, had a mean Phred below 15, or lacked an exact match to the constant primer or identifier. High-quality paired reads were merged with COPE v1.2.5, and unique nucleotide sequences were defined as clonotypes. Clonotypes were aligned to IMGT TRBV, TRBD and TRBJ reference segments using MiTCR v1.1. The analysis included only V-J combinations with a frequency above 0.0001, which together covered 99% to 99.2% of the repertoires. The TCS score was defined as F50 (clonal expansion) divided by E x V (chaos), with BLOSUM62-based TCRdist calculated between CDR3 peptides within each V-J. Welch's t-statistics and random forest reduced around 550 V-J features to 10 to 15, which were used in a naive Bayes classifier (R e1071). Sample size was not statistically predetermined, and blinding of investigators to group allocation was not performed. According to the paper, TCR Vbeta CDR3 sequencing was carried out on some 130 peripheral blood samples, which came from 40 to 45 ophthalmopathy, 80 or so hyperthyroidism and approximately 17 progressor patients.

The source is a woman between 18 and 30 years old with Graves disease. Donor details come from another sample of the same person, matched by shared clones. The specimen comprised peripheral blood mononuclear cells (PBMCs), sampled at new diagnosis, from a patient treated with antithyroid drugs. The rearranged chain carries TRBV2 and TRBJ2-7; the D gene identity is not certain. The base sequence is TGTGCCAGCAGTGAATTAGGCCCAAATGCCTACGAGCAGTACTTC. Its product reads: CASSELGPNAYEQYF.